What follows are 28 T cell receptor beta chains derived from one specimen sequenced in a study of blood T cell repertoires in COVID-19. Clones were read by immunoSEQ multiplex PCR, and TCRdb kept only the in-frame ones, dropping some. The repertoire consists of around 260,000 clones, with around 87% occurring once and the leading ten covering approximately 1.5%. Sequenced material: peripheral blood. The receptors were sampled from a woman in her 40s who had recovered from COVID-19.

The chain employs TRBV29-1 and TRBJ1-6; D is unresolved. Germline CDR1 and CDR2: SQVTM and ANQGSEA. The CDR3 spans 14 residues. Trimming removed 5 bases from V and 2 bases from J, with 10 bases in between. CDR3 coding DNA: TGCAGCGTTCAGGAGGGTACCTATAATTCACCCCTCCACTTT. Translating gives CSVQEGTYNSPLHF.

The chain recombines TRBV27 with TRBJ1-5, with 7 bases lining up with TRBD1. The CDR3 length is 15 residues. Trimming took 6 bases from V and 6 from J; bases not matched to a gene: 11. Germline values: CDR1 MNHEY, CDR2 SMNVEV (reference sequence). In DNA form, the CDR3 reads TGTGCCAGCAGACCTCCGGACAGGTCACCTCAGCCCCAGCATTTT. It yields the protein CASRPPDRSPQPQHF.

CDR3 region: CATSTRTGSYNEQFF. CDR3 DNA sequence: TGCGCCACCAGTACGAGGACAGGATCTTACAATGAGCAGTTCTTC. J is TRBJ2-1 and V is TRBV5-1; TRBD1 aligns across 7 bases. This CDR3 is built from 15 residues. Germline V gives CDR1 SGHRS, CDR2 YFSETQ. The V segment lost 9 bases and the J segment 4 bases; nucleotides outside the gene matches: 13.

CDR3 amino acids: CASSQGQLNTEAFF. In DNA form, the CDR3 reads TGTGCCAGCAGCCAGGGACAGTTGAACACTGAAGCTTTCTTT. J is TRBJ1-1 and V is TRBV4-2; 7 nucleotides agree with TRBD1. The CDR3 spans 14 residues. Germline V gene data show CDR1 as LGHNA and CDR2 as YNFKEQ. Trimming at V came to 3 bases and at J to 0 bases, leaving 1 base not matched to a gene.

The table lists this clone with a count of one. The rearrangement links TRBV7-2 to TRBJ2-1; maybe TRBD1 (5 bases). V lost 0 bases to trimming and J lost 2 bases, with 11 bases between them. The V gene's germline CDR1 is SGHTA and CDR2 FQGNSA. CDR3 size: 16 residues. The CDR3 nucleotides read TGTGCCAGCAGCTTAGCGGGGCAGGGTGCCTACAATGAGCAGTTCTTC. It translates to CASSLAGQGAYNEQFF.

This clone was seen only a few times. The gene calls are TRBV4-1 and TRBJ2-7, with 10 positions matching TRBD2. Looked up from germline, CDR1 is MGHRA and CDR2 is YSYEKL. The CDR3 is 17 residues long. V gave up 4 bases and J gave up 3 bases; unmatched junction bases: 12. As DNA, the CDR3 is TGCGCCAGCAGCCGAGAGGTAGCGGGGGGTCTAAACTACGAGCAGTACTTC. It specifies CASSREVAGGLNYEQYF.

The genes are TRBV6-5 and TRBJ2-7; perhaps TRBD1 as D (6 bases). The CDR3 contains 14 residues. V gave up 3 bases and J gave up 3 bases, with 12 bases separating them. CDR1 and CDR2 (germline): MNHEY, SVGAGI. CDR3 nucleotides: TGTGCCAGCAGTTATGTCAGGGGTATCTACGAGCAGTACTTC. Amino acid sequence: CASSYVRGIYEQYF.

CDR3 sequence (DNA): TGCGCCAGCAGCCCTGTAAAGACAGTAAACACTGAAGCTTTCTTT. Its translation: CASSPVKTVNTEAFF. The rearrangement joins TRBV5-1 to TRBJ1-1, with a tentative D call TRBD1 (5 bases). V was shortened by 4 bases and J by 2 bases, with 15 bases between the two germline ends. The germline V gene encodes CDR1 SGHRS and CDR2 YFSETQ. The CDR3 spans 15 residues.

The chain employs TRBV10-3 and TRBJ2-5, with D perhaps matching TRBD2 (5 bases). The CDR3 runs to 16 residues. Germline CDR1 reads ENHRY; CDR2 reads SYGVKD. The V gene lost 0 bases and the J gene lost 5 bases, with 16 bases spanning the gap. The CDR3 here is CAISESAASPGETQYF. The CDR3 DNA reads TGTGCCATCAGTGAGTCAGCGGCATCTCCGGGGGAGACCCAGTACTTC.

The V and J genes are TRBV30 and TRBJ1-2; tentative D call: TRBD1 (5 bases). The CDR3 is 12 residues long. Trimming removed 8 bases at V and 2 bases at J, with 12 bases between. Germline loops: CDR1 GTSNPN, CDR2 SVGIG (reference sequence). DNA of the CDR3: TGTGCCGGCAGGGTGGGCAACTATGGCTACACCTTC. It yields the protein CAGRVGNYGYTF.

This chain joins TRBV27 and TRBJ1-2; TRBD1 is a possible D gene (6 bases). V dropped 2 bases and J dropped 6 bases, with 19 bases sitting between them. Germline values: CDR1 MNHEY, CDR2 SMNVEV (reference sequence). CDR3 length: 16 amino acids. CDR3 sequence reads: CASSLVVSGGTHGYTF. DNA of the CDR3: TGTGCCAGCAGTTTAGTTGTAAGTGGGGGCACTCATGGCTACACCTTC.

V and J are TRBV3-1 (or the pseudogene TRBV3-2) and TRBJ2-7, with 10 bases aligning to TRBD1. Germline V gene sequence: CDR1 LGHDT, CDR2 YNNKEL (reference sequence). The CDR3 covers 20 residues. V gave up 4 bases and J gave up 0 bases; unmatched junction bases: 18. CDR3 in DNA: TGTGCCAGCAGCCTGCGTCCTCTAGTCTCCGGACAGGGGGTCTCCTACGAGCAGTACTTC. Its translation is CASSLRPLVSGQGVSYEQYF.

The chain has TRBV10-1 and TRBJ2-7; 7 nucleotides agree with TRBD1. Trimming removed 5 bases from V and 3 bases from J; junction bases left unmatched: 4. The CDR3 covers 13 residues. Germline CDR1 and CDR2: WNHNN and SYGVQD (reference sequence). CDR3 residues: CASSTGVGYEQYF. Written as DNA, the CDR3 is TGCGCCAGCAGTACAGGGGTCGGCTACGAGCAGTACTTC.

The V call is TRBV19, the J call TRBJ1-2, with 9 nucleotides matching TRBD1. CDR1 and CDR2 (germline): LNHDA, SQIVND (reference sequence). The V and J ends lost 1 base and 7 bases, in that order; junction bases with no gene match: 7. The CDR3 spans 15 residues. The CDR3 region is CASSIARDRVAGYTF. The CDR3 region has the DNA TGTGCCAGTAGTATAGCCCGGGACAGGGTAGCTGGCTACACCTTC.

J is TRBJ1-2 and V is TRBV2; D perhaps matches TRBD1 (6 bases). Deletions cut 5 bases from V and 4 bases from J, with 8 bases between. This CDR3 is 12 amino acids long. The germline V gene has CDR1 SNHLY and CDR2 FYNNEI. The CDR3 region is CASSSDSYGYTF. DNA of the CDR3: TGTGCCAGCAGTTCGGACAGCTATGGCTACACCTTC. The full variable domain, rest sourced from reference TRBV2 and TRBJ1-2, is EPEVTQTPSHQVTQMGQEVILRCVPISNHLYFYWYRQILGQKVEFLVSFYNNEISEKSEIFDDQFSVERPDGSNFTLKIRSTKLEDSAMYFCASSSDSYGYTFGSGTRLTVV.

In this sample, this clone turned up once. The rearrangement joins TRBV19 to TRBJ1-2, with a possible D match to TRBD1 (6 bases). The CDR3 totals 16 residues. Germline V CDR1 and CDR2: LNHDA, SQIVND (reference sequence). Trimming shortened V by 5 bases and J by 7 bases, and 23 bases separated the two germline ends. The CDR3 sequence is CASSLTFGQQTIGYTF. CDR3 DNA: TGTGCCAGTAGTCTCACCTTTGGACAGCAAACTATTGGCTACACCTTC.

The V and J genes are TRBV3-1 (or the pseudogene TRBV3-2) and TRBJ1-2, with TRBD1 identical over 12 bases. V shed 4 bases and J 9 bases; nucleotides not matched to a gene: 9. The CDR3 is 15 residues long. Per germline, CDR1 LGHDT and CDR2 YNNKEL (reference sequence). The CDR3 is CASSRVGQGAVSYTF. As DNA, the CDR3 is TGTGCCAGCAGCCGAGTGGGACAGGGGGCGGTGAGCTACACCTTC.

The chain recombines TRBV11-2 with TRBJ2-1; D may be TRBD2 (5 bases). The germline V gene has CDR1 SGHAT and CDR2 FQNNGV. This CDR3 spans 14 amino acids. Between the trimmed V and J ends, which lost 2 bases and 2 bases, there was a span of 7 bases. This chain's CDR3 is CASSLTRTYNEQFF. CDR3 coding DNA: TGTGCCAGCAGCTTAACTAGGACCTACAATGAGCAGTTCTTC.

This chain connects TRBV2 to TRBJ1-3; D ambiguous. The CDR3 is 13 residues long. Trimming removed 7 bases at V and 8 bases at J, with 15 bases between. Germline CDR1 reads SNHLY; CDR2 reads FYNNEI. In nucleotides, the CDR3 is TGTGCCAGCACCCCCCGGGGAGACGACACCATATATTTT. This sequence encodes CASTPRGDDTIYF.

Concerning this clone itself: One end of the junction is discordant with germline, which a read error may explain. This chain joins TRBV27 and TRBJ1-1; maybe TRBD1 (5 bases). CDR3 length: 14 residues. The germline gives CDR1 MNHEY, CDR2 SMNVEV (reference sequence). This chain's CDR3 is CASSLSRAFPEAFF. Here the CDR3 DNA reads TGTGCCAGCAGTCTATCCAGGGCGTTCCCTGAAGCTTTCTTT.

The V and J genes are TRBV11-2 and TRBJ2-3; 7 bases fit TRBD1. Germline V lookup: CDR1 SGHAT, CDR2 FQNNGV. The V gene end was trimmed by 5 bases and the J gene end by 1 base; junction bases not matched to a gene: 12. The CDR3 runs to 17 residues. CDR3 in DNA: TGTGCCAGCAGCCTACACCCCCCCCAGGGGGGCACAGATACGCAGTATTTT. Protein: CASSLHPPQGGTDTQYF.

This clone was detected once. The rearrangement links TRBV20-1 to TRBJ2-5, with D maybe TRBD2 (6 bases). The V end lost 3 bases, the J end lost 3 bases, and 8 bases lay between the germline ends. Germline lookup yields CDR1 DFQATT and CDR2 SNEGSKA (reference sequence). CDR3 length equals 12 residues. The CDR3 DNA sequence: TGCAGTGCTAGTCCGGGGGAAGAGACCCAGTACTTC. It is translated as CSASPGEETQYF.

The CDR3 DNA reads TGTGCTAGTGGTTTGGTACCTGATAGCGGGGGGGCCTCCTACAATGAGCAGTTCTTC. Translating it yields CASGLVPDSGGASYNEQFF. The chain links TRBV12-5 to TRBJ2-1; TRBD2 matches 11 bases. This CDR3 comprises 19 residues. J was trimmed by 0 bases and V by 0 bases; bases with no gene match: 7. The germline CDR1 and CDR2 sequences are LGHNT and FRNRAP. Filled out from reference TRBV12-5 and TRBJ2-1, the complete variable domain reads DARVTQTPRHKVTEMGQEVTMRCQPILGHNTVFWYRQTMMQGLELLAYFRNRAPLDDSGMPKDRFSAEMPDATLATLKIQPSEPRDSAVYFCASGLVPDSGGASYNEQFFGPGTRLTVL.

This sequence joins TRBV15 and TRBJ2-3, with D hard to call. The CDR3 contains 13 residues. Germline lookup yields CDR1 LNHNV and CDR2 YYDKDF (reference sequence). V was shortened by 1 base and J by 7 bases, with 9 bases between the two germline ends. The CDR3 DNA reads TGTGCCACCAGCAGAGTATACCAGTATACGCAGTATTTT. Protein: CATSRVYQYTQYF.

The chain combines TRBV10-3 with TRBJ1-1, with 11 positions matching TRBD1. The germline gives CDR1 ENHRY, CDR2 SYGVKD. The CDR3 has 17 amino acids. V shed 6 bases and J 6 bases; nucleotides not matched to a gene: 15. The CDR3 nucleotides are TGTGCCATCAGACAATCCGGGACAGGGGGGAAAGGGGCTGAAGCTTTCTTT. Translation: CAIRQSGTGGKGAEAFF.

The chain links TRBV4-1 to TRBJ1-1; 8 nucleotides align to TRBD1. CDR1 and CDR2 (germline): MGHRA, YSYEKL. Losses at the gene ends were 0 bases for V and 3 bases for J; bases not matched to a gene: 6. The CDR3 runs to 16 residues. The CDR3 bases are TGCGCCAGCAGCCAAGACAGGGGGCGAGCGGACACTGAAGCTTTCTTT. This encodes CASSQDRGRADTEAFF.

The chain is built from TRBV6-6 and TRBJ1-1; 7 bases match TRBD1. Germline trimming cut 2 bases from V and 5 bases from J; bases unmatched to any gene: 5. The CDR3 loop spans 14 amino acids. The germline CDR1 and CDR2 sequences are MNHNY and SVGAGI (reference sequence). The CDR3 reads CASSYEGARTEAFF. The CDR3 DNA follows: TGTGCCAGCAGTTACGAGGGGGCAAGAACTGAAGCTTTCTTT.

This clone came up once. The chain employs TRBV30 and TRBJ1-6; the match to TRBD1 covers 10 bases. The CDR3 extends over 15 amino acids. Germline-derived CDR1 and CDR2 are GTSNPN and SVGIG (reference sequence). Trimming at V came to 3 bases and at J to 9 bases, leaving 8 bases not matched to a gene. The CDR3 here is CAWRSWDRGFSPLHF. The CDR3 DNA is TGTGCCTGGAGAAGCTGGGACAGGGGTTTTTCACCCCTCCACTTT.